The sequence of this T cell receptor beta chain was determined in a study of blood T cell repertoires in COVID-19. About the study: COVID-19 samples from acute and convalescent phases originated in the United States, Italy and Spain. From T cells, B-cell-depleted T cells, or PBMCs came the material, which was cDNA or gDNA.

The CDR3 has 15 amino acids. As originally analysed: Cell counts per sample came from amplifying reference gene primers. This table comes from immunoSEQ multiplex PCR, and its TCRdb copy is limited to in-frame clones, with some not included. That table supplies the V and J calls and clone size; D and trimming were determined from the DNA. This table has under 250,000 clones, over 75% appearing once. Material for sequencing was peripheral blood. The TCR sequence derives from a woman aged 40 to 55 with acute or convalescent COVID-19. This chain uses TRBV12-2 with TRBJ2-3; whether TRBD2, the table's D call, matches the DNA was not checked. TRBV12-2 is shown as a pseudogene. The CDR3 loop reads CASPRAGTSTDTQYF. For the CDR3, the DNA is TGTGCAAGTCCCCGCGCAGGGACTAGCACAGATACGCAGTATTTT.